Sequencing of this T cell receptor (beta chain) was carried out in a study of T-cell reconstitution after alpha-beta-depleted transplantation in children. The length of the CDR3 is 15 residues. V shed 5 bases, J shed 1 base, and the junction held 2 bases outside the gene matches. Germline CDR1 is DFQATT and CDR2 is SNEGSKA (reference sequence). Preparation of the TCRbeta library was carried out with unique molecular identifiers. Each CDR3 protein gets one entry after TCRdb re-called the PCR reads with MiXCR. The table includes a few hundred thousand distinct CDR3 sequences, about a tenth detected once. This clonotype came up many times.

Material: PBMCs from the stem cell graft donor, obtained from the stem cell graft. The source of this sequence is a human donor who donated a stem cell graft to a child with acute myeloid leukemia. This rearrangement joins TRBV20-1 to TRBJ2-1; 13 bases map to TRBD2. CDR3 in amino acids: CSARGLAGSYNEQFF. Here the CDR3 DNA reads TGCAGTGCTCGGGGACTAGCGGGGTCCTACAATGAGCAGTTCTTC.